This T cell receptor beta chain is drawn from a study of T cells in Graves' hyperthyroidism and ophthalmopathy. From germline, CDR1 is MNHEY and CDR2 SMNVEV (reference sequence). The length of the CDR3 is 13 residues. Trimming stripped 2 bases from V and 4 bases from J, with 8 bases between. Amplification targeted TCR beta CDR3 regions from RNA transcripts. During a first-round RT-PCR of the TCR CDR3, the HTBI primer set was used. TCRdb redid the calling of the multiplex PCR reads with MiXCR, one entry per CDR3 protein. The sample shows roughly 500,000 distinct CDR3 sequences, about 15% of them seen only once. This clonotype has a count of ten or more.

This chain links TRBV27 with TRBJ2-5; D is undetermined. The sample comprised blood. This sequence originates from a woman in her thirties with Graves' hyperthyroidism that later progressed to Graves' ophthalmopathy. The CDR3 nucleotides are TGTGCCAGCAGTTTAACCTCCGCAGAGACCCAGTACTTC. Translating gives CASSLTSAETQYF.